Detailed here is one TCR beta chain. What it recognizes is unknown. This sample is part of a study of radiation and T cells in renal cell carcinoma. General study points: From baseline, blood top tumor clonotypes peaked at 2 weeks post-radiation.

Only in-frame clones appear in the TCRdb table, and some are missing; sequencing was by immunoSEQ multiplex PCR. The data show about 120,000 clones, about four fifths seen once. Time point reported: blood 2 weeks post-SBRT. Indicated treatment: 15 Gy SBRT to primary tumor, nephrectomy 4 weeks later. The CDR3 sequence is 14 residues long. The trim removed 5 bases at V and 4 bases at J, leaving 6 bases unmatched. The V gene's germline CDR1 is SGHRS and CDR2 YFSETQ. The sample here was blood, taken from a patient whose treatment included radiotherapy and nephrectomy. The V call is TRBV5-1, the J call TRBJ2-5; TRBD2 matches 9 bases. The sequence was obtained from a man over 45 with renal cell carcinoma. As DNA, the CDR3 is TGCGCCAGCAGAGTGATTAGCGGGGGAGAGACCCAGTACTTC. Its protein is CASRVISGGETQYF.